A single count supports the clone carrying this TCR beta chain. What it binds is unknown. Sample donors were healthy Caucasian individuals that came from Russia, aged 6 to 90. Every sample gave at least 6 micrograms of total RNA when it was extracted. Combining a sample-barcoded 5' primer with a J-beta primer mix, a second PCR ran for about 7 to 11 cycles. A 12-random-nucleotide template-switch adaptor tagged each cDNA molecule. One entry per CDR3 protein, called by TCRdb with MiXCR from the 5' RACE reads. The table shows about 1,600,000 distinct CDR3 sequences, with 42% occurring only once. In germline, CDR1 is MNHNS, CDR2 SASEGT. The CDR3 has 16 residues. These data originate in a study of blood T cells in healthy people across ages. Overall study findings and caveats: Fewer expanded clones and more diversity marked long-lived versus aged donors.

The sample was blood. V is TRBV6-1 and J is TRBJ2-1, with D possibly being TRBD2 (6 bases). The J call may be wrong; the DNA end is better matched by TRBJ2-7. The clonotype was recovered from a woman between 18 and 29 years old in good health. This chain's CDR3 is CASSEARGFSYNEQYF. DNA for the CDR3: TGTGCCAGCAGTGAAGCGCGGGGCTTTTCCTACAATGAGCAGTACTTC.